This record concerns one T cell receptor (beta chain) sequence. Its antigen is undetermined. V was pared by 3 bases and J by 8 bases, with 6 bases of the junction left unmatched. Germline-derived CDR1 and CDR2 are MNHEY and SVGAGI. The CDR3 contains 15 residues. This sample is part of a study of T-cell reconstitution after alpha-beta-depleted transplantation in children. Study findings and constraints: From surviving recipient T cells and thymic progenitors came the high day-60 TCRbeta diversity observed in some patients. Most T-cell counts and diversity one year after the transplant came from T cells that were newly produced. The study reportedly traced alpha-beta T cells about two months after transplant to several hundred expanded graft clones.

Library preparation (for TCRbeta) was performed with unique molecular identifiers. TCRdb reprocessed the PCR reads with MiXCR, giving one entry per CDR3 protein. The table includes hundreds of thousands of distinct CDR3 sequences, roughly 15% detected once. Material: PBMCs, mostly from graft donor cells, obtained 360 days after TCRalphabeta/CD19-depleted stem cell transplant. The chain uses TRBV6-5 and TRBJ2-1; 11 bases fit TRBD2. The receptor comes from a male patient aged 2-10 years who had a stem cell transplant for acute lymphoblastic leukemia, so the T cells may come from the graft donor. The CDR3 sequence: CASSYGGLAGDEQFF. The CDR3, as DNA: TGTGCCAGCAGTTATGGTGGACTAGCGGGCGATGAGCAGTTCTTC.